The rows below give T cell receptor beta chains drawn from one sample of a study of T cell responses to AZD1222 COVID-19 vaccine. The table came from immunoSEQ multiplex PCR; TCRdb's copy has only in-frame clones and leaves some out. The table lists roughly 190,000 clones, approximately 90% of them singletons. Material: peripheral blood, obtained 28 days after the second AZD1222 dose. All receptors come from an adult who received the AZD1222 COVID-19 vaccine. The CDR3 runs from the conserved cysteine through the conserved F or W. D genes are given only for firm matches. For some rows the clone size is stated as once, few or many, or as a class when expanded; others skip it.

d_call: .
clone_size: once
j_call: TRBJ2-7
v_call: TRBV30
cdr3_aa: CAWSVPGIEQYF
cdr3_nt: TGTGCCTGGAGTGTACCTGGGATCGAGCAGTACTTC

d_call: .
clone_size: .
j_call: TRBJ1-6
v_call: TRBV5-8
cdr3_aa: CASSRGGPRGSYNSPLHF
cdr3_nt: TGTGCCAGCAGCCGCGGTGGGCCGAGGGGCTCCTATAATTCACCCCTCCACTTT

d_call: TRBD2
clone_size: .
j_call: TRBJ2-7
v_call: TRBV28
cdr3_aa: CASSFGLADPYEQYF
cdr3_nt: TGTGCCAGCAGTTTTGGACTAGCGGACCCCTACGAGCAGTACTTC

d_call: TRBD1
clone_size: .
j_call: TRBJ1-2
v_call: TRBV6-5
cdr3_aa: CASSYSGGGYGYTF
cdr3_nt: TGTGCCAGCAGTTACTCAGGGGGCGGTTATGGCTACACCTTC

d_call: .
clone_size: few
j_call: TRBJ1-5
v_call: TRBV27
cdr3_aa: CASSSDKGEGQPQHF
cdr3_nt: TGTGCCAGCAGTTCGGACAAGGGGGAAGGGCAGCCCCAGCATTTT

d_call: TRBD1
clone_size: .
j_call: TRBJ1-2
v_call: TRBV19
cdr3_aa: CASRTGQGSTYGYTF
cdr3_nt: TGTGCCAGTAGAACCGGACAGGGCTCTACCTATGGCTACACCTTC

d_call: TRBD1
clone_size: once
j_call: TRBJ1-2
v_call: TRBV4-2
cdr3_aa: CASSQRPGQVGYTF
cdr3_nt: TGTGCCAGCAGCCAGAGACCGGGACAGGTGGGCTACACCTTC

d_call: .
clone_size: .
j_call: TRBJ1-1
v_call: TRBV7-3
cdr3_aa: CASSLFGGAKDAFF
cdr3_nt: TGTGCCAGCAGCTTGTTTGGAGGGGCCAAGGACGCTTTCTTT

d_call: .
clone_size: .
j_call: TRBJ1-1
v_call: TRBV27
cdr3_aa: CASSLGGSNTEAFF
cdr3_nt: TGTGCCAGCAGTTTGGGGGGCTCGAACACTGAAGCTTTCTTT

d_call: .
clone_size: .
j_call: TRBJ2-1
v_call: TRBV14
cdr3_aa: CASSQEGWGVDEQFF
cdr3_nt: TGTGCCAGCAGCCAAGAGGGATGGGGGGTAGATGAGCAGTTCTTC

d_call: TRBD1
clone_size: .
j_call: TRBJ2-5
v_call: TRBV3-1/TRBV3-2
cdr3_aa: CASSQDSRGRTGAQYF
cdr3_nt: TGTGCCAGCAGCCAAGACTCCAGGGGGCGAACCGGCGCCCAGTACTTC

d_call: TRBD2
clone_size: .
j_call: TRBJ2-7
v_call: TRBV11-3
cdr3_aa: CASSLAGWGIAGDDEQYF
cdr3_nt: TGTGCCAGCAGCTTAGCCGGTTGGGGAATAGCGGGAGACGACGAGCAGTACTTC

d_call: .
clone_size: .
j_call: TRBJ2-1
v_call: TRBV30
cdr3_aa: CAWSDRFEQFF
cdr3_nt: TGTGCCTGGAGTGACCGATTTGAGCAGTTCTTC

d_call: .
clone_size: once
j_call: TRBJ2-3
v_call: TRBV30
cdr3_aa: CAWSRGAETSTDTQYF
cdr3_nt: TGTGCCTGGAGTCGTGGGGCGGAGACTAGCACAGATACGCAGTATTTT

d_call: .
clone_size: .
j_call: TRBJ1-2
v_call: TRBV18
cdr3_aa: CASSPRRDPYGYTF
cdr3_nt: TGTGCCAGCTCACCAAGAAGAGACCCCTATGGCTACACCTTC

d_call: .
clone_size: .
j_call: TRBJ1-6
v_call: TRBV4-1
cdr3_aa: CASSQAGLGRSPLHF
cdr3_nt: TGCGCCAGCAGCCAAGCCGGACTCGGGAGATCACCCCTCCACTTT

d_call: TRBD2
clone_size: .
j_call: TRBJ2-2
v_call: TRBV18
cdr3_aa: CASSPLLAGVGIVSGELFF
cdr3_nt: TGTGCCAGCTCACCACTACTAGCGGGAGTAGGAATCGTATCCGGGGAGCTGTTTTTT

d_call: .
clone_size: .
j_call: TRBJ1-5
v_call: TRBV30
cdr3_aa: CAWSVGDQPQHF
cdr3_nt: TGTGCCTGGAGTGTAGGTGATCAGCCCCAGCATTTT

d_call: .
clone_size: .
j_call: TRBJ2-3
v_call: TRBV11-3
cdr3_aa: CASSSRLGPEQYF
cdr3_nt: TGTGCCAGCAGCTCCCGTCTAGGACCAGAGCAGTATTTT

d_call: TRBD1
clone_size: .
j_call: TRBJ1-1
v_call: TRBV2
cdr3_aa: CASLRGQGSSTEAFF
cdr3_nt: TGTGCCAGCCTGCGGGGACAGGGGTCGAGCACTGAAGCTTTCTTT

d_call: TRBD2
clone_size: .
j_call: TRBJ2-1
v_call: TRBV9
cdr3_aa: CASSLSGSSYNEQFF
cdr3_nt: TGTGCCAGCAGTCTTAGCGGGAGCTCCTACAATGAGCAGTTCTTC

d_call: TRBD1
clone_size: .
j_call: TRBJ2-3
v_call: TRBV7-9
cdr3_aa: CASSQTGYGDTQYF
cdr3_nt: TGTGCCAGCAGCCAGACAGGGTATGGAGATACGCAGTATTTT

d_call: TRBD2
clone_size: .
j_call: TRBJ2-7
v_call: TRBV19
cdr3_aa: CASSIGTSGSDEQYF
cdr3_nt: TGTGCCAGTAGTATCGGAACTAGCGGGAGCGACGAGCAGTACTTC

d_call: .
clone_size: .
j_call: TRBJ2-6
v_call: TRBV4-2
cdr3_aa: CASSRDGLSGANVLTF
cdr3_nt: TGTGCCAGCAGCCGGGACGGCCTCTCTGGGGCCAACGTCCTGACTTTC

d_call: .
clone_size: .
j_call: TRBJ2-7
v_call: TRBV21-1
cdr3_aa: CASSTPGQGNSVYEQYF
cdr3_nt: TGTGCCAGCAGCACCCCCGGACAGGGGAATTCTGTTTACGAGCAGTACTTC

d_call: .
clone_size: .
j_call: TRBJ2-1
v_call: TRBV12-5
cdr3_aa: CAMTPQFF
cdr3_nt: TGTGCTATGACACCGCAGTTCTTC

d_call: TRBD2
clone_size: .
j_call: TRBJ2-5
v_call: TRBV25-1
cdr3_aa: CASSDGTSGRVRETQYF
cdr3_nt: TGTGCCAGCAGTGACGGGACTAGCGGGAGGGTACGAGAGACCCAGTACTTC

d_call: .
clone_size: .
j_call: TRBJ1-4
v_call: TRBV4-1
cdr3_aa: CASSQRVNEKLFF
cdr3_nt: TGCGCCAGCAGCCAACGGGTTAATGAAAAACTGTTTTTT

d_call: .
clone_size: few
j_call: TRBJ2-1
v_call: TRBV6-2/TRBV6-3
cdr3_aa: CASSPREVGEQFF
cdr3_nt: TGTGCCAGCAGCCCAAGGGAAGTAGGTGAGCAGTTCTTC

d_call: .
clone_size: .
j_call: TRBJ2-1
v_call: TRBV12-3/TRBV12-4
cdr3_aa: CASSALEGNEQFF
cdr3_nt: TGTGCCAGCAGTGCCTTAGAGGGAAATGAGCAGTTCTTC

d_call: TRBD1
clone_size: .
j_call: TRBJ1-4
v_call: TRBV7-9
cdr3_aa: CASSSGTGGKEKLFF
cdr3_nt: TGTGCCAGCAGCTCAGGGACAGGGGGCAAGGAAAAACTGTTTTTT

d_call: TRBD1
clone_size: .
j_call: TRBJ1-5
v_call: TRBV18
cdr3_aa: CASSPDRGGNQPQHF
cdr3_nt: TGTGCCAGCTCACCTGACAGGGGGGGCAATCAGCCCCAGCATTTT